Sequencing of this T cell receptor (beta chain) was carried out in a study of blood T cell repertoires in COVID-19. Study as a whole: Material from acute and convalescent COVID-19 was sourced from the United States, Italy and Spain. Sources were T cells, B-cell-depleted T cells, or PBMCs; the material itself was cDNA or gDNA.

Authors' processing steps: From reference gene primer amplification, estimates of nucleated cell counts were derived. Sequenced by immunoSEQ multiplex PCR; TCRdb stores in-frame clones only, minus some. The D gene and trimming were derived from the DNA, and the V and J assignments and clone size from that table. The table lists 78,000 or so clones, about 91% of them singletons. J lost 6 bases, V lost 1 base, and 11 bases had no gene match. CDR3 length: 17 amino acids. Germline V gene lookup returns CDR1 SGHDT and CDR2 YYEEEE. This chain connects TRBV5-6 to TRBJ2-1; 9 bases map to TRBD2. This receptor was taken from a woman aged 50 to 60 with acute or convalescent COVID-19. Sequenced material: peripheral blood. The CDR3 sequence is CASSLTSGPKGGNEQFF. The CDR3 bases are TGTGCCAGCAGCTTGACTAGCGGGCCTAAAGGTGGCAATGAGCAGTTCTTC.